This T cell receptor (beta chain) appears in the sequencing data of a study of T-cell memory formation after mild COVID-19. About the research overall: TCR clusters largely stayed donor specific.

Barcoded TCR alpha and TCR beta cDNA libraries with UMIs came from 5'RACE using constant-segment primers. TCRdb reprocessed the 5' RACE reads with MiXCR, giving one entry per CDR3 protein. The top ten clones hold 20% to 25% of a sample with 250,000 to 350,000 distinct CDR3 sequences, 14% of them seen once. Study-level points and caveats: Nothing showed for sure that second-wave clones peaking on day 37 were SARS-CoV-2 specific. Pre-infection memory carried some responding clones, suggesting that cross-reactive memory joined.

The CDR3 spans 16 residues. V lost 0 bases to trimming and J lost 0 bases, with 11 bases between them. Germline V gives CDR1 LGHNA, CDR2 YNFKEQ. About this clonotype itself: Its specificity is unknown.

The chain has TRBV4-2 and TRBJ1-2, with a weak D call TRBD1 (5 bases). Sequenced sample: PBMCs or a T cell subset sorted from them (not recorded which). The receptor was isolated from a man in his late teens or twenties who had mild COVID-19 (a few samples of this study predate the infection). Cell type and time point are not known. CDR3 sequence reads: CASSQDPGQTNYGYTF. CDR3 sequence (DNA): TGTGCCAGCAGCCAAGATCCGGGGCAGACTAACTATGGCTACACCTTC.